This is a list of T cell receptor beta chains from one sample in a study of OX40 agonist ivuxolimab in advanced cancers. Here immunoSEQ multiplex PCR was the method, and the copy in TCRdb shows in-frame clones only, minus some. The table includes about 62,000 clones, 84% detected once. The material sequenced was CD4+ or CD8+ T cells sorted from blood, taken in a trial of the OX40 agonist ivuxolimab. These receptors came from an adult with an advanced solid tumor such as melanoma, head and neck, liver or kidney cancer. CDR3s include the opening cysteine and the closing phenylalanine or tryptophan. The order of the fields is CDR3 protein, CDR3 DNA, V gene, clone size, D gene, J gene. D genes are given only for firm matches. Clone size is given for some rows only: seen once, a few or many times, or a class if the clone is expanded.

CDR3aa: CASSYGGQGAEAFF; CDR3nt: TGTGCCAGCAGTTACGGGGGACAGGGGGCTGAAGCTTTCTTT; v_gene: TRBV6-5; abundance: few; d_gene: TRBD1; j_gene: TRBJ1-1
CDR3aa: CASQAGQRRLFF; CDR3nt: TGTGCCAGCCAAGCCGGCCAGCGTAGACTGTTTTTT; v_gene: TRBV7-9; abundance: -; d_gene: -; j_gene: TRBJ1-4
CDR3aa: CASSGDRGGRAFF; CDR3nt: TGTGCCAGCAGTGGGGACAGGGGGGGGCGAGCTTTCTTT; v_gene: TRBV28; abundance: -; d_gene: TRBD1; j_gene: TRBJ1-1
CDR3aa: CASSLTGAMNTEAFF; CDR3nt: TGCGCCAGCAGCTTGACGGGGGCCATGAACACTGAAGCTTTCTTT; v_gene: TRBV5-1; abundance: few; d_gene: -; j_gene: TRBJ1-1
CDR3aa: CSVDRGRIEAFF; CDR3nt: TGCAGCGTTGACAGGGGAAGGATTGAAGCTTTCTTT; v_gene: TRBV29-1; abundance: -; d_gene: -; j_gene: TRBJ1-1
CDR3aa: CASSTGGGRRNTIYF; CDR3nt: TGTGCCAGCAGCACGGGTGGGGGACGAAGAAACACCATATATTTT; v_gene: TRBV6-5; abundance: -; d_gene: -; j_gene: TRBJ1-3
CDR3aa: CASSPGTSGGQRELFF; CDR3nt: TGTGCCAGCAGCCCAGGGACTAGCGGGGGTCAGAGGGAGCTGTTTTTT; v_gene: TRBV7-3; abundance: few; d_gene: TRBD2; j_gene: TRBJ2-2
CDR3aa: CASSSRNYGYTF; CDR3nt: TGTGCCAGCAGTAGTCGGAACTATGGCTACACCTTC; v_gene: TRBV6-5; abundance: -; d_gene: -; j_gene: TRBJ1-2
CDR3aa: CASSSPRGGDTYGYTF; CDR3nt: TGTGCCAGTAGTTCTCCCCGAGGAGGAGATACCTATGGCTACACCTTC; v_gene: TRBV19; abundance: -; d_gene: -; j_gene: TRBJ1-2
CDR3aa: CASSLNGRGSGNTIYF; CDR3nt: TGTGCCAGCAGCTTGAATGGCAGGGGCTCTGGAAACACCATATATTTT; v_gene: TRBV5-6; abundance: -; d_gene: -; j_gene: TRBJ1-3
CDR3aa: CASSLSSAQWFF; CDR3nt: TGTGCCAGCAGCTTATCGTCGGCCCAGTGGTTCTTC; v_gene: TRBV11-2; abundance: -; d_gene: -; j_gene: TRBJ2-1
CDR3aa: CASSLERNTDTQYF; CDR3nt: TGCGCCAGCAGCTTGGAACGAAACACAGATACGCAGTATTTT; v_gene: TRBV5-1; abundance: few; d_gene: -; j_gene: TRBJ2-3
CDR3aa: CASSLAGPGGYTF; CDR3nt: TGTGCCAGCAGCTTGGCCGGACCCGGCGGCTACACCTTC; v_gene: TRBV5-6; abundance: -; d_gene: -; j_gene: TRBJ1-2
CDR3aa: CASRATGPYNSPLHF; CDR3nt: TGCGCCAGCAGAGCGACAGGGCCCTATAATTCACCCCTCCACTTT; v_gene: TRBV10-2; abundance: -; d_gene: TRBD1; j_gene: TRBJ1-6
CDR3aa: CASSLQAGGVGSYNEQFF; CDR3nt: TGTGCCAGCAGCTTGCAAGCGGGGGGTGTGGGATCCTACAATGAGCAGTTCTTC; v_gene: TRBV7-9; abundance: -; d_gene: TRBD2; j_gene: TRBJ2-1
CDR3aa: CSVDQGNTF; CDR3nt: TGCAGCGTCGATCAGGGAAACACCTTC; v_gene: TRBV29-1; abundance: once; d_gene: -; j_gene: TRBJ1-2
CDR3aa: CASSPPGQINTEAFF; CDR3nt: TGTGCCAGCAGCCCCCCGGGGCAGATCAACACTGAAGCTTTCTTT; v_gene: TRBV7-9; abundance: -; d_gene: -; j_gene: TRBJ1-1
CDR3aa: CASRLGLGTNEKLFF; CDR3nt: TGTGCCAGTCGACTGGGCCTGGGAACTAATGAAAAACTGTTTTTT; v_gene: TRBV19; abundance: once; d_gene: -; j_gene: TRBJ1-4
CDR3aa: CASSPTYSAPQFF; CDR3nt: TGTGCCAGCAGCCCGACGTACTCCGCCCCCCAGTTCTTC; v_gene: TRBV5-6; abundance: -; d_gene: -; j_gene: TRBJ2-1
CDR3aa: CAISAQGNQPQHF; CDR3nt: TGTGCCATCAGTGCACAGGGCAATCAGCCCCAGCATTTT; v_gene: TRBV10-3; abundance: -; d_gene: -; j_gene: TRBJ1-5
CDR3aa: CASRKAGGETQYF; CDR3nt: TGTGCCAGCAGAAAAGCGGGGGGAGAGACCCAGTACTTC; v_gene: TRBV6-5; abundance: -; d_gene: TRBD2; j_gene: TRBJ2-5
CDR3aa: CAISGAGTETQYF; CDR3nt: TGTGCCATCAGTGGAGCGGGGACGGAGACCCAGTACTTC; v_gene: TRBV10-3; abundance: -; d_gene: TRBD2; j_gene: TRBJ2-5
CDR3aa: CASSLARVATGELFF; CDR3nt: TGTGCCAGCAGCTTAGCGAGGGTTGCCACCGGGGAGCTGTTTTTT; v_gene: TRBV11-2; abundance: -; d_gene: -; j_gene: TRBJ2-2
CDR3aa: CASSLDSYYGYTF; CDR3nt: TGTGCCAGCAGCCTCGACAGCTACTATGGCTACACCTTC; v_gene: TRBV7-2; abundance: -; d_gene: -; j_gene: TRBJ1-2
CDR3aa: CASSFSEQTEAFF; CDR3nt: TGTGCCAGCAGCTTTTCTGAACAAACTGAAGCTTTCTTT; v_gene: TRBV7-3; abundance: -; d_gene: -; j_gene: TRBJ1-1
CDR3aa: CASRGTGVGHQPQHF; CDR3nt: TGTGCCAGCAGAGGTACAGGGGTCGGCCATCAGCCCCAGCATTTT; v_gene: TRBV28; abundance: -; d_gene: TRBD1; j_gene: TRBJ1-5
CDR3aa: CASSELGYNEQFF; CDR3nt: TGTGCCAGCAGTGAACTGGGATACAATGAGCAGTTCTTC; v_gene: TRBV2; abundance: -; d_gene: -; j_gene: TRBJ2-1
CDR3aa: CASSLTAPGQGSLNYGYTF; CDR3nt: TGCGCCAGCAGCTTGACAGCACCGGGACAGGGGTCGCTTAACTATGGCTACACCTTC; v_gene: TRBV5-1; abundance: -; d_gene: TRBD1; j_gene: TRBJ1-2
CDR3aa: CASSDRGHNEKLFF; CDR3nt: TGTGCCAGTAGCGACAGGGGGCACAATGAAAAACTGTTTTTT; v_gene: TRBV19; abundance: -; d_gene: TRBD1; j_gene: TRBJ1-4
CDR3aa: CASSDHTDTQYF; CDR3nt: TGTGCCAGCAGTGACCACACAGATACGCAGTATTTT; v_gene: TRBV2; abundance: -; d_gene: -; j_gene: TRBJ2-3
CDR3aa: CASSDAPSGYGYTF; CDR3nt: TGTGCCAGTAGCGACGCTCCATCAGGGTATGGCTACACCTTC; v_gene: TRBV19; abundance: once; d_gene: -; j_gene: TRBJ1-2
CDR3aa: CATSPVSNTGELFF; CDR3nt: TGTGCCACCTCCCCCGTGTCAAACACCGGGGAGCTGTTTTTT; v_gene: TRBV19; abundance: once; d_gene: -; j_gene: TRBJ2-2
CDR3aa: CASSLNANWADTQYF; CDR3nt: TGCGCCAGCAGCTTGAACGCGAACTGGGCAGATACGCAGTATTTT; v_gene: TRBV5-1; abundance: -; d_gene: -; j_gene: TRBJ2-3
CDR3aa: CASSARRGNEQFF; CDR3nt: TGTGCCAGCAGCGCACGACGGGGCAATGAGCAGTTCTTC; v_gene: TRBV5-4; abundance: -; d_gene: -; j_gene: TRBJ2-1
CDR3aa: CASSLEGLGAPGTDTQYF; CDR3nt: TGCGCCAGCAGCTTGGAGGGGCTGGGAGCCCCGGGCACAGATACGCAGTATTTT; v_gene: TRBV5-1; abundance: few; d_gene: -; j_gene: TRBJ2-3
CDR3aa: CASSLAGTGSYGYTF; CDR3nt: TGCGCCAGCAGCTTGGCGGGGACAGGATCTTATGGCTACACCTTC; v_gene: TRBV5-1; abundance: few; d_gene: TRBD1; j_gene: TRBJ1-2
CDR3aa: CASSPRSGAGNTEAFF; CDR3nt: TGTGCCAGCAGCCCAAGGTCGGGGGCCGGGAACACTGAAGCTTTCTTT; v_gene: TRBV5-6; abundance: -; d_gene: -; j_gene: TRBJ1-1
CDR3aa: CASSFGVTEAFF; CDR3nt: TGTGCCAGCAGCTTTGGGGTTACTGAAGCTTTCTTT; v_gene: TRBV7-8; abundance: -; d_gene: -; j_gene: TRBJ1-1
CDR3aa: CASSDARIGTEAFF; CDR3nt: TGTGCCAGCAGTGATGCTCGAATCGGCACTGAAGCTTTCTTT; v_gene: TRBV2; abundance: -; d_gene: -; j_gene: TRBJ1-1
CDR3aa: CASSLSGTVEYGYTF; CDR3nt: TGCGCCAGCAGCTTATCCGGGACAGTGGAATATGGCTACACCTTC; v_gene: TRBV5-1; abundance: once; d_gene: TRBD1; j_gene: TRBJ1-2
CDR3aa: CASSFGGSSLSEQYF; CDR3nt: TGTGCCAGCAGCTTCGGTGGCTCCTCGTTATCCGAGCAGTACTTC; v_gene: TRBV5-6; abundance: -; d_gene: -; j_gene: TRBJ2-7
CDR3aa: CASSSRTTGELFF; CDR3nt: TGTGCCAGCAGCTCCCGCACCACCGGGGAGCTGTTTTTT; v_gene: TRBV11-2; abundance: -; d_gene: -; j_gene: TRBJ2-2
CDR3aa: CASSPTGGNRNEQFF; CDR3nt: TGTGCCAGCAGTCCCACAGGGGGAAATAGGAATGAGCAGTTCTTC; v_gene: TRBV6-4; abundance: -; d_gene: TRBD1; j_gene: TRBJ2-1
CDR3aa: CASSFWTSRNYYEQYF; CDR3nt: TGTGCCAGCAGCTTTTGGACTAGTCGAAACTACTACGAGCAGTACTTC; v_gene: TRBV7-8; abundance: once; d_gene: TRBD2; j_gene: TRBJ2-7
CDR3aa: CAISTGTGGNYGYTF; CDR3nt: TGTGCCATCAGTACCGGGACAGGAGGTAACTATGGCTACACCTTC; v_gene: TRBV6-1; abundance: -; d_gene: TRBD1; j_gene: TRBJ1-2
CDR3aa: CASSPSGHEQYF; CDR3nt: TGTGCCAGCAGCCCCTCCGGCCACGAGCAGTACTTC; v_gene: TRBV9; abundance: -; d_gene: -; j_gene: TRBJ2-7